This TCR beta chain stems from a study of blood T cells in healthy people across ages. Primed by a sample-barcoded 5' primer and a J-beta primer mix, a second PCR proceeded for about 6 to 11 cycles. TCRdb re-analysed the 5' RACE reads in MiXCR, keeping a single row per CDR3 protein. The sample lists 600,000 to 800,000 distinct CDR3 sequences, over 40% occurring once. This clonotype occurred a few times. CDR3 length: 17 amino acids. Between the trimmed V and J ends, which lost 3 bases and 2 bases, there was a span of 16 bases. The rearrangement joins TRBV12-3 or TRBV12-4 to TRBJ1-4, with a tentative D call TRBD1 (5 bases). The source material was blood. The origin of this receptor is a woman at least 80 years old in good health. The CDR3 loop reads CASSFRDLGATNEKLFF. The CDR3 region has the DNA TGTGCCAGCAGTTTCCGGGACCTCGGGGCCACTAATGAAAAACTGTTTTTT.